This T cell receptor (beta chain) appears in the sequencing data of a study of cytomegalovirus exposure and HLA in healthy donors. The PCR used 60 Vbeta and 13 Jbeta primers. Using immunoSEQ multiplex PCR, the repertoire was profiled, and TCRdb retains in-frame clones only, with some absent. This sample's table has 45,000 to 55,000 clones. The V end was cut by 10 bases, the J end by 3 bases, with 10 bases between. The CDR3 covers 12 residues. CDR1 is MDHEN and CDR2 is SYDVKM in the germline V gene. This clonotype originated in a man between 40 and 49 years old in good health and CMV-seropositive. The sequenced material came from PBMCs. The chain couples TRBV28 to TRBJ1-3; tentatively, D is TRBD1 (6 bases). In nucleotides, the CDR3 is TGTGCCACCAGCAGGGGTGGAAACACCATATATTTT. It translates to CATSRGGNTIYF.